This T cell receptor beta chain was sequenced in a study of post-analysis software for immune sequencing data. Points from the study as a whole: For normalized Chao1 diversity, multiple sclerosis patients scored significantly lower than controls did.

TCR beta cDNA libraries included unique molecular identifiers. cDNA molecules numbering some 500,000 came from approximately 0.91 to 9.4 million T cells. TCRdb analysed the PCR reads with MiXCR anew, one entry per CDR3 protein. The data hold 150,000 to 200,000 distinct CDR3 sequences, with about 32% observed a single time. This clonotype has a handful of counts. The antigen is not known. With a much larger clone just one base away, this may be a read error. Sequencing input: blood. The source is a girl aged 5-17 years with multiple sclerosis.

CDR3 in amino acids: CASSLVGTSRTEQYF. CDR3 bases: TGTGCCAGCAGCTTAGTGGGGACCTCCCGCACTGAGCAGTACTTC. This chain joins TRBV7-2 and TRBJ2-5; D is tentatively TRBD1 or TRBD2 (5 bases each). Germline V gene lookup returns CDR1 SGHTA and CDR2 FQGNSA. This CDR3 comprises 15 residues. V was clipped by 1 base and J by 11 bases, with 20 bases between them.